This is a list of T cell receptor beta chains from one sample in a study of radiation and T cells in renal cell carcinoma. The assay was immunoSEQ multiplex PCR, and TCRdb's table has in-frame clones only and misses some. The sample yields 15,000 to 20,000 clones, 50% to 65% seen once. This sample comprised tumor tissue, obtained from a patient whose treatment was nephrectomy without radiotherapy. The receptors originated from a man between 35 and 55 years old with renal cell carcinoma. CDR3s include the opening cysteine and the closing phenylalanine or tryptophan. A D gene is named only where the DNA matches it firmly. Rows give clone size only sometimes, using once, few, many, or a class for an expanded clone.

V gene	clone size	J gene	D gene	CDR3 DNA	CDR3 protein
TRBV5-1	.	TRBJ2-1	TRBD1	TGCGCCAGCAGCCCTCCCGAGGGACAGGGTTACAATGAGCAGTTCTTC	CASSPPEGQGYNEQFF
TRBV5-1	.	TRBJ1-1	.	TGCGCCAGCAGCTCCCGGGGAGGGTCTTACACGAACACTGAAGCTTTCTTT	CASSSRGGSYTNTEAFF
TRBV5-6	many	TRBJ1-2	.	TGTGCCAGCAGCTTGGCGGCAGCAACTAGCCCCTATGGCTACACCTTC	CASSLAAATSPYGYTF
TRBV18	.	TRBJ2-7	.	TGTGCCAGCTCACCCGATAGCTCCTACGAGCAGTACTTC	CASSPDSSYEQYF
TRBV19	.	TRBJ2-7	.	TGTGCCAGTAGCCAGGAGGGCTCCTACGAGCAGTACTTC	CASSQEGSYEQYF
TRBV7-9	.	TRBJ1-6	.	TGTGCCAGCAGCTTAGTTTCAGGATATAATTCACCCCTCCACTTT	CASSLVSGYNSPLHF
TRBV19	.	TRBJ1-1	.	TGTGCCAGTAGTAGCGGAAAGGGACCGCCGCTGAACACTGAAGCTTTCTTT	CASSSGKGPPLNTEAFF
TRBV9	.	TRBJ2-5	TRBD1	TGTGCCAGCAGCGCCCCTAGGGGGCCAGAGACCCAGTACTTC	CASSAPRGPETQYF
TRBV4-2	few	TRBJ1-1	.	TGTGCCAGCAGCCAAGGAGGGCTCACTGAAGCTTTCTTT	CASSQGGLTEAFF
TRBV7-7	.	TRBJ2-7	.	TGTGCCAGCAGCTTAGATTATGGCCGGACCTACGAGCAGTACTTC	CASSLDYGRTYEQYF
TRBV18	.	TRBJ1-3	.	TGTGCCAGCTCATCGACCGAGGGAAACACCATATATTTT	CASSSTEGNTIYF
TRBV7-9	.	TRBJ1-4	.	TGTGCCAGCAGCCTTCTGGAGGGGGGCGTGCGGGAAAAACTGTTTTTT	CASSLLEGGVREKLFF
TRBV5-6	once	TRBJ2-7	.	TGTGCCAGCAGCACCGACGGACGCTACGAGCAGTACTTC	CASSTDGRYEQYF
TRBV19	.	TRBJ2-1	.	TGTGCCAGTAGTATATCAAGGGGCTTCAACAATGAGCAGTTCTTC	CASSISRGFNNEQFF
TRBV19	.	TRBJ2-3	TRBD1	TGTGCCAGTAAGGGGGACAGGAGCACAGATACGCAGTATTTT	CASKGDRSTDTQYF
TRBV7-9	few	TRBJ1-5	TRBD1	TGTGCCAGCAGCTTAGTATCCGGGACAGCGAATCGGCCCCAGCATTTT	CASSLVSGTANRPQHF
TRBV7-6	.	TRBJ2-5	TRBD1	TGTGCCAGCAGCCCCTCCGGGACAGGGGGAGAGACCCAGTACTTC	CASSPSGTGGETQYF
TRBV28	few	TRBJ1-5	.	TGTGCCAGCAGTTTCCCCCAAGGACGGGCAGGAGTGATCAATCAGCCCCAGCATTTT	CASSFPQGRAGVINQPQHF
TRBV18	.	TRBJ1-5	TRBD1	TGTGCCAGCTCAAGCGACCAGGGGGGATCAGATCAGCCCCAGCATTTT	CASSSDQGGSDQPQHF
TRBV18	.	TRBJ1-5	TRBD1	TGTGCCAGCTCGGAGACAGGGGGCATGATAAGGGATCAGCCCCAGCATTTT	CASSETGGMIRDQPQHF
TRBV27	.	TRBJ2-7	TRBD1	TGTGCCAGCAGCTTAGCGGACAGGGATGAGGGATCCTCCTACGAGCAGTACTTC	CASSLADRDEGSSYEQYF
TRBV20-1	.	TRBJ1-1	.	TGCAGTTCCAAGGGGTCTGAAGCTTTCTTT	CSSKGSEAFF
TRBV9	.	TRBJ2-3	.	TGTGCCAGCAGCGAACAGGGGAGGGCAGATACGCAGTATTTT	CASSEQGRADTQYF
TRBV18	.	TRBJ1-2	TRBD1	TGTGCCAGCACCACCTCAGGGGGAGCTAACTATGGCTACACCTTC	CASTTSGGANYGYTF
TRBV7-9	.	TRBJ1-1	.	TGTGCCAGCAGCTTCTATACAGGGACGAACACTGAAGCTTTCTTT	CASSFYTGTNTEAFF
TRBV6-4	medium-sized	TRBJ2-2	.	TGTGCCAGCAGTGACAGGGACACCGGGGAGCTGTTTTTT	CASSDRDTGELFF
TRBV7-9	few	TRBJ1-2	TRBD1	TGTGCCAGCAGCCTAGGACAGGGGAATGCTTATGGCTACACCTTC	CASSLGQGNAYGYTF
TRBV7-9	.	TRBJ1-1	.	TGTGCCAGCAGCGCCCCGGGACGGGCGAACACTGAAGCTTTCTTT	CASSAPGRANTEAFF
TRBV30	.	TRBJ1-4	.	TGTGCCTGGAGTCCACCGAAGGGGTCGGGGGGCACTGGTGAAAAACTGTTTTTT	CAWSPPKGSGGTGEKLFF
TRBV2	.	TRBJ2-1	.	TGTGCCAGCACCCTTAACGTTGAGCAGTTCTTC	CASTLNVEQFF
TRBV11-2	few	TRBJ1-6	.	TGTGCCAGCAGCTTCCGGGACGGTAATTCACCCCTCCACTTT	CASSFRDGNSPLHF
TRBV5-1	.	TRBJ2-1	TRBD2	TGCGCCAGCAGCGGGGCGGGGGGATACAATGAGCAGTTCTTC	CASSGAGGYNEQFF
TRBV19	.	TRBJ1-5	TRBD1	TGTGCCAGTAGTACTACAGGGGCCAACAATCAGCCCCAGCATTTT	CASSTTGANNQPQHF
TRBV5-1	once	TRBJ2-7	TRBD1	TGCGCCAGCAGCTTCACGGACAGGGTCGGCGAGCAGTACTTC	CASSFTDRVGEQYF
TRBV7-8	.	TRBJ1-1	.	TGTGCCAGCAATCCAGGGGAGTACACTGAAGCTTTCTTT	CASNPGEYTEAFF
TRBV7-2	.	TRBJ2-3	.	TGTGCCAGCAGCCAAAGAAACTCTAGGAGCACAGATACGCAGTATTTT	CASSQRNSRSTDTQYF
TRBV5-6	few	TRBJ1-2	.	TGTGCCAGCAGCTTGGCCGCGGTGAAGAGGAAGGGCTACACCTTC	CASSLAAVKRKGYTF
TRBV14	.	TRBJ1-6	.	TGTGCCAGCAGCAGAGCGGATTCCGGCTATAATTCACCCCTCCACTTT	CASSRADSGYNSPLHF
TRBV5-4	.	TRBJ2-3	TRBD2	TGTGCCAGCAGCCCACAGACTAGCGGGGGGACAGATACGCAGTATTTT	CASSPQTSGGTDTQYF
TRBV6-5	medium-sized	TRBJ2-7	.	TGTGCCAGCAGAAGTAGCTCCTACGAGCAGTACTTC	CASRSSSYEQYF
TRBV15	.	TRBJ2-5	TRBD2	TGTGCCACCAGCAGAGAATCGGGGGGGCGTAAAGAGACCCAGTACTTC	CATSRESGGRKETQYF
TRBV9	few	TRBJ1-4	TRBD1	TGTGCCAGCAGCGTAGGGGTCAAGGGGACAGGGCCAGGAAAACTGTTTTTT	CASSVGVKGTGPGKLFF